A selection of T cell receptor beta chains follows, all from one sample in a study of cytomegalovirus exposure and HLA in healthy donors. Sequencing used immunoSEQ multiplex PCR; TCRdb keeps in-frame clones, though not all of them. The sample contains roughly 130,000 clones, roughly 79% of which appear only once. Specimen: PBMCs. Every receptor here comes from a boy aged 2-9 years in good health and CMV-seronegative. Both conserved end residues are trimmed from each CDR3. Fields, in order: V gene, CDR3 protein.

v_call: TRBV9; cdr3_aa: ASARGHTDTQY
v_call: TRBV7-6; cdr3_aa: ASSKTTGMSNQPQH
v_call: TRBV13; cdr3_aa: ASESGTEAF
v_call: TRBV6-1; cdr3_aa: ASSDLQRGYNEQF
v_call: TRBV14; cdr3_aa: ASSQEPGLSSYEQY
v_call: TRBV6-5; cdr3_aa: ASSYGQNTDTQY
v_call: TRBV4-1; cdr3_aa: ASSQDQGLPLYQY
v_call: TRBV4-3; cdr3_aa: ASSQGPTRETQY
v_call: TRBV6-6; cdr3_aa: ASSYARVDRGRQF
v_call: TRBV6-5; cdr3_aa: ASSYSTVFGSEAF